The next 15 T cell receptor beta chains were all read from a single sample in a study of blood T cell repertoires in COVID-19. Produced via immunoSEQ multiplex PCR; TCRdb's table is partial and in-frame only. The profile covers 210,000 or so clones, with just under 85% appearing a single time and approximately 8.1% taken by the ten largest. The sequencing input was peripheral blood. These receptor sequences come from a woman between 50 and 59 years old with active or convalescent COVID-19.

The chain employs TRBV5-8 and TRBJ2-1; possible D gene TRBD1, 6 bases. The germline V gene encodes CDR1 SGHTS and CDR2 YDEGEE. The CDR3 loop spans 15 amino acids. Trimming left V 4 bases short and J 7 bases short, with 18 bases between. Written as DNA, the CDR3 is TGTGCCAGCAGCCCTTTTCGGACAGCCAATAATGAGCAGTTCTTC. Translation gives CASSPFRTANNEQFF.

As to this clone: A junction end diverges from the germline sequence, so it may reflect a read error. The V gene is TRBV5-1, the J gene TRBJ1-6, with D unresolved. Germline V gene lookup returns CDR1 SGHRS and CDR2 YFSETQ. This CDR3 region has 15 residues. This chain's CDR3 is CASSLDVLSDSPLHF. The DNA of the CDR3 is TGCGCCAGCAGTTTGGACGTTCTGAGCGATTCACCCCTCCACTTT. The whole variable domain, remainder taken from reference TRBV5-1 and TRBJ1-6, is KAGVTQTPRYLIKTRGQQVTLSCSPISGHRSVSWYQQTPGQGLQFLFEYFSETQRNKGNFPGRFSGRQFSNSRSEMNVSTLELGDSALYLCASSLDVLSDSPLHFGNGTRLTVT.

This rearrangement joins TRBV7-9 to TRBJ1-2; TRBD1 aligns across 8 bases. This CDR3 has 13 residues. Per germline, CDR1 SEHNR and CDR2 FQNEAQ (reference sequence). After removal of 5 bases from V and 7 bases from J, the junction contained 6 bases not matched to a gene. The CDR3 region is CASSRTGPGGYTF. The DNA for the CDR3 is TGTGCCAGCAGCCGGACAGGGCCTGGTGGCTACACCTTC.

This chain joins TRBV2 and TRBJ2-7; no clear D gene. The CDR3 is 12 amino acids. CDR1 is SNHLY and CDR2 is FYNNEI in the germline V gene. The CDR3 nucleotides are TGTGTCAGCCTAGTTAATCGCTACGAGCAGTACGTC. Protein sequence: CVSLVNRYEQYV.

The chain joins TRBV28 to TRBJ1-4, with D perhaps TRBD1 (6 bases). Trimming took off 5 bases at V and 5 bases at J, with 12 bases between the two ends. This CDR3 is 14 amino acids long. CDR1 and CDR2 from the germline V gene are MDHEN and SYDVKM. CDR3 in DNA: TGTGCCAGCAGTCCTGGGACAAGAAATGAAAAACTGTTTTTT. This translates into CASSPGTRNEKLFF. Full variable domain (rest looked up from reference TRBV28 and TRBJ1-4): DVKVTQSSRYLVKRTGEKVFLECVQDMDHENMFWYRQDPGLGLRLIYFSYDVKMKEKGDIPEGYSVSREKKERFSLILESASTNQTSMYLCASSPGTRNEKLFFGSGTQLSVL.

V usage is TRBV4-1 and J usage is TRBJ1-1; weak D call: TRBD1 (6 bases). Trimming shortened V by 1 base and J by 2 bases, and 14 bases separated the two germline ends. The CDR3 runs 16 residues. CDR1 is MGHRA, CDR2 YSYEKL, per germline. CDR3 sequence: CASSQGPVTGNTEAFF. Written as DNA, the CDR3 is TGCGCCAGCAGCCAAGGGCCAGTGACAGGCAACACTGAAGCTTTCTTT.

The genes are TRBV18 and TRBJ1-2; maybe TRBD1 (6 bases). V was pared by 2 bases and J by 7 bases, with 14 bases between. CDR3 length: 14 amino acids. The V gene's germline CDR1 is KGHSH and CDR2 LQKENI. The CDR3: CASSPSGEGSGYTF. The CDR3, as DNA: TGTGCCAGCTCACCATCAGGGGAGGGCTCTGGCTACACCTTC.

DNA of the CDR3: TGTGCCATCAGTCGTAGCCTCGATGAGACCCAGTACTTC. Translated: CAISRSLDETQYF. The V call is TRBV10-3, the J call TRBJ2-5; no reliable D call. This CDR3 spans 13 amino acids. In germline, CDR1 is ENHRY, CDR2 SYGVKD. The V end was cut by 5 bases, the J end by 5 bases, with 12 bases between.

V and J are TRBV29-1 and TRBJ1-1; D remains unclear. This CDR3 is 13 amino acids long. CDR1 SQVTM and CDR2 ANQGSEA come from the germline V gene. V was trimmed by 6 bases and J by 5 bases, leaving 16 bases between them. DNA for the CDR3: TGCAGCGTCGTAGCGGGTGGGAGGACTGAAGCTTTCTTT. It translates to CSVVAGGRTEAFF.

The chain couples TRBV19 to TRBJ2-6; TRBD1 is a possible D gene (6 bases). The germline V gene encodes CDR1 LNHDA and CDR2 SQIVND (reference sequence). The V gene lost 7 bases and the J gene lost 1 base, with 17 bases spanning the gap. The CDR3 covers 17 residues. CDR3 residues: CASIRQGGPSGANVLTF. CDR3 coding DNA: TGTGCCAGTATCCGGCAAGGGGGTCCTTCTGGGGCCAACGTCCTGACTTTC.

V usage is TRBV6-2 or TRBV6-3 and J usage is TRBJ2-2; D gene uncertain. CDR1 is MNHEY and CDR2 is SVGEGT in the germline V gene. The V end was cut by 5 bases, the J end by 6 bases, with 16 bases between. The length of the CDR3 is 15 residues. CDR3 region: CASSLAPQFPGELFF. As DNA, the CDR3 is TGTGCCAGCAGTCTCGCCCCGCAGTTTCCCGGGGAGCTGTTTTTT.

The DNA for the CDR3 is TGTGCCAGTAGTAGTACAGGGGACGGCAATCAGCCCCAGCATTTT. This gives the protein CASSSTGDGNQPQHF. The genes are TRBV19 and TRBJ1-5; 7 positions agree with TRBD1. CDR1 is LNHDA and CDR2 is SQIVND in the germline V gene (reference sequence). V trimming: 4 bases; J trimming: 2 bases; junction bases outside the gene matches: 5. The CDR3 runs to 15 residues.

The V gene is TRBV7-3, the J gene TRBJ2-2; D gene unclear. V dropped 5 bases and J dropped 8 bases, with 18 bases sitting between them. The V gene's germline CDR1 is SGHTA and CDR2 FQGTGA. This CDR3 contains 15 residues. DNA of the CDR3: TGTGCCAGCAGCGTGGGCTGGGCCCCTTTGGGGGAGCTGTTTTTT. Translating gives CASSVGWAPLGELFF.

The V gene is TRBV4-1, the J gene TRBJ1-2, with D possibly TRBD1 on 5 matching bases. CDR1 is MGHRA, CDR2 YSYEKL, per germline. V was pared by 2 bases and J by 1 base, with 17 bases between. The CDR3 loop spans 17 amino acids. The CDR3 region is CASSQSPMGGVNYGYTF. Written as DNA, the CDR3 is TGCGCCAGCAGCCAAAGCCCCATGGGAGGGGTTAACTATGGCTACACCTTC.

V gene TRBV2 combines with J gene TRBJ1-2; no clear D gene. CDR3 length: 14 amino acids. Germline V gene sequence: CDR1 SNHLY, CDR2 FYNNEI. V lost 7 bases to trimming and J lost 1 base, with 13 bases between them. The CDR3 is CASNLESGNYGYTF. CDR3 DNA sequence: TGTGCCAGCAACTTGGAGAGCGGTAACTATGGCTACACCTTC.